Shown below are 10 T cell receptor beta chains from a single sample sequenced in a study of control samples from healthy donors and cancer patients. Only in-frame clones appear in the TCRdb table, and some are missing; sequencing was by immunoSEQ multiplex PCR. The sample consists of about 70,000 clones, around 87% of them appearing once. The sequenced sample was PBMCs. The receptors were sampled from a woman aged 45-65 years with head and neck cancer.

The genes are TRBV6-1 and TRBJ2-7; possibly TRBD1 for D (7 bases). Germline values: CDR1 MNHNS, CDR2 SASEGT. This CDR3 comprises 14 residues. V lost 3 bases to trimming and J lost 8 bases, with 17 bases between them. The CDR3 region has the DNA TGTGCCAGCAGTGACCGTCAGGGGGGCCCGAAGCAGTACTTC. Translated, it gives CASSDRQGGPKQYF.

The V and J genes are TRBV24-1 and TRBJ2-2, with D possibly TRBD1 on 6 matching bases. Germline assignment: CDR1 KGHDR and CDR2 SFDVKD. V shed 2 bases and J shed 3 bases, with 6 bases lying between them. The CDR3 extends over 14 amino acids. In nucleotides, the CDR3 is TGTGCCACCAGTGATTACAGGGACACCGGGGAGCTGTTTTTT. This codes for CATSDYRDTGELFF.

The sample holds one count of this clone. The genes are TRBV30 and TRBJ1-1; D unresolved. The CDR3 spans 14 residues. The V end was cut by 2 bases, the J end by 11 bases, with 21 bases between. Germline-derived CDR1 and CDR2 are GTSNPN and SVGIG (reference sequence). CDR3 in DNA: TGTGCCTGGAGTCCAGGAGGACTCTACATCACGGCTTTCTTT. This codes for CAWSPGGLYITAFF.

The rearrangement links TRBV7-8 to TRBJ1-1, with D tentatively TRBD1 (5 bases). Trimming cost V 8 bases and J 5 bases, with 18 bases left between them. The germline gives CDR1 SGHVS, CDR2 FQNEAQ. There are 14 residues in the CDR3. CDR3 in amino acids: CASSPGGVATEAFF. CDR3 DNA sequence: TGTGCCAGCTCCCCGGGGGGGGTGGCGACTGAAGCTTTCTTT.

The chain uses TRBV27 and TRBJ1-5; possible D gene TRBD1, 6 bases. Germline V gene lookup returns CDR1 MNHEY and CDR2 SMNVEV (reference sequence). V was pared by 6 bases and J by 7 bases, with 16 bases between. The CDR3 totals 14 residues. CDR3: CASRKAGVGQPQHF. The CDR3 nucleotides are TGTGCCAGCAGGAAAGCAGGGGTAGGCCAGCCCCAGCATTTT.

The chain combines TRBV30 with TRBJ1-6; D remains unclear. Germline assignment: CDR1 GTSNPN and CDR2 SVGIG (reference sequence). The CDR3 contains 13 residues. V was cut by 2 bases and J by 6 bases, with 8 bases left in between. The CDR3 DNA is TGTGCCTGGAGTCATATGGGTAATTCACCCCTCCACTTT. Translation gives CAWSHMGNSPLHF.

The chain couples TRBV10-3 to TRBJ2-7; D could derive from TRBD1 or TRBD2 (5 bases each). The CDR3 is 15 amino acids. With 11 bases removed from V and 1 base from J, the gap between germline ends came to 21 bases. Per germline, CDR1 ENHRY and CDR2 SYGVKD. The CDR3 is CAANPRGGESYEQYF. The CDR3 bases are TGTGCCGCCAACCCGAGGGGCGGAGAGTCCTACGAGCAGTACTTC.

The V call is TRBV19, the J call TRBJ1-1; D uncertain. The CDR3 is made up of 15 amino acids. V shed 3 bases and J shed 4 bases, with 15 bases lying between them. CDR1 and CDR2 from the germline V gene are LNHDA and SQIVND (reference sequence). The CDR3 region has the DNA TGTGCCAGTAGTATCGAGTCTCGGTGGGCCACTGAAGCTTTCTTT. Protein product: CASSIESRWATEAFF.

This chain uses TRBV18 with TRBJ2-4, with a weak D call TRBD1 (6 bases). Germline V lookup: CDR1 KGHSH, CDR2 LQKENI. CDR3 length: 12 amino acids. V dropped 3 bases and J dropped 14 bases, with 14 bases sitting between them. CDR3 amino acids: CASSPDGQGKYF. In DNA, the CDR3 is TGTGCCAGCTCACCTGATGGGCAGGGGAAGTACTTC.

This chain connects TRBV6-5 to TRBJ2-3, with 7 positions matching TRBD1. J was trimmed by 6 bases and V by 7 bases; bases with no gene match: 10. Per germline, CDR1 MNHEY and CDR2 SVGAGI. CDR3 length: 14 residues. CDR3 in amino acids: CASTRTGLGDTQYF. The CDR3 DNA follows: TGTGCCAGCACCAGGACAGGCCTGGGGGATACGCAGTATTTT.